These T cell receptor beta chains were read from a single sample in a study of blood T cells in healthy people across ages. MiXCR, applied by TCRdb to the 5' RACE reads, yields one record per CDR3 protein. The sample comprises fewer than 2 million distinct CDR3 sequences, roughly 43% of which are singletons, and 23% rests with the top ten. The specimen was blood. The receptors shown here come from a human donor in good health. The CDR3 runs from the conserved cysteine through the conserved F or W. A D gene is named only where the DNA matches it firmly. The size entry is marked missing in some rows and otherwise reads once, few, many or a size class.

CDR3nt | CDR3aa | abundance | j_gene | v_gene | d_gene
TGTGCCAGCAGTTTAGCGGGTTTTGGAGAGACCCAGTACTTC | CASSLAGFGETQYF | many | TRBJ2-5 | TRBV12-3/TRBV12-4 | .
TGTGCCAGCAGTGGACGCTACGAGCAGTACTTC | CASSGRYEQYF | many | TRBJ2-7 | TRBV2 | .
TGTGCCAGCAGTCGGACAGCGGAGAATGAAAAACTGTTTTTT | CASSRTAENEKLFF | . | TRBJ1-4 | TRBV2 | .
TGCGCCAGCAGCCAAGCCAACCTAGTCTCGACAGGACATGGCTACACCTTC | CASSQANLVSTGHGYTF | many | TRBJ1-2 | TRBV4-1 | .
TGTGCCAGCAGTCCCGGCGGGGGGCCCTCCGGCCTTCTCAATGAGCAGTTCTTC | CASSPGGGPSGLLNEQFF | . | TRBJ2-1 | TRBV12-3/TRBV12-4 | TRBD2
TGTGCCAGCAGCGCGGGACAGGGGAAAATTAATGGCTACACCTTC | CASSAGQGKINGYTF | . | TRBJ1-2 | TRBV13 | TRBD1
TGCGCCAGCAGCTTGGTTAGCGCCCCGAACACTGAAGCTTTCTTT | CASSLVSAPNTEAFF | few | TRBJ1-1 | TRBV5-1 | .
TGTACCATCAGTGGACAGGGTAGTGAAGCGGACTATGGCTACACCTTC | CTISGQGSEADYGYTF | . | TRBJ1-2 | TRBV10-3 | TRBD1
TGCAGCTTCGGGATCTCCTACAATGTGCAGTTCTTC | CSFGISYNVQFF | few | TRBJ2-1 | TRBV29-1 | .
TGCGCCAGCAGCCAAGATCGATGGGGCACTGAAGCTTTCTTT | CASSQDRWGTEAFF | . | TRBJ1-1 | TRBV4-3 | .
TGTGCCAGCAGCCCTCTGACAGCTACCTATGGCTACACCTTC | CASSPLTATYGYTF | few | TRBJ1-2 | TRBV14 | .
TGCGCCAGCAGCCAGGGGTCGGGAAGAAGTTATAGCAATCAGCCCCAGCATTTT | CASSQGSGRSYSNQPQHF | few | TRBJ1-5 | TRBV4-1 | .
TGTGCCAGCCGCCCGGCCAGCAGTAACTATGGCTACACCTTC | CASRPASSNYGYTF | . | TRBJ1-2 | TRBV7-2 | .
TGTGCCAGCAGCTTAGCCTACGGTGAACTATGGCGCGACAATTCCTACGAGCAGTACTTC | CASSLAYGELWRDNSYEQYF | . | TRBJ2-7 | TRBV7-2 | .
TGCAGTGCTAGTCCTCCCGCGAGGGATGAAAAACTGTTTTTT | CSASPPARDEKLFF | once | TRBJ1-4 | TRBV20-1 | .